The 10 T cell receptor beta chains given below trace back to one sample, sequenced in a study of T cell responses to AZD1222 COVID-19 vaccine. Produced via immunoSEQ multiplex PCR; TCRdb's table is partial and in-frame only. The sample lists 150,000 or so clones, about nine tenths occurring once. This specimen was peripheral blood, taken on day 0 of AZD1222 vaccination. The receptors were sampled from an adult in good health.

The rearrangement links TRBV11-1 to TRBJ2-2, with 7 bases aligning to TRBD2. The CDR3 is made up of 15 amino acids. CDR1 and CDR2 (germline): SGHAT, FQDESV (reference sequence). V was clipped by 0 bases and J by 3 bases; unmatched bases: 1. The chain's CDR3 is CASSLAGGDTGELFF. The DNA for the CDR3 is TGTGCCAGCAGCTTAGCGGGAGGGGACACCGGGGAGCTGTTTTTT.

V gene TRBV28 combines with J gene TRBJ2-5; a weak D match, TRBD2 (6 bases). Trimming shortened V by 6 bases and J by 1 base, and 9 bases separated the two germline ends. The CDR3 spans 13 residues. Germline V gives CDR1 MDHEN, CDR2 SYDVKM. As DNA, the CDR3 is TGTGCCAGCAGGGCGGGACCCCAAGAGACCCAGTACTTC. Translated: CASRAGPQETQYF.

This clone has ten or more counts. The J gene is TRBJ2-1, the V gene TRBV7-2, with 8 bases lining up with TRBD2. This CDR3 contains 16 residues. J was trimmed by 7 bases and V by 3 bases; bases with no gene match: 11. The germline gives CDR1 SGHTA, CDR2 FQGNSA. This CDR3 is CASSFAGGLAGNEQFF. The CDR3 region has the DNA TGTGCCAGCAGCTTTGCAGGCGGACTAGCAGGAAATGAGCAGTTCTTC.

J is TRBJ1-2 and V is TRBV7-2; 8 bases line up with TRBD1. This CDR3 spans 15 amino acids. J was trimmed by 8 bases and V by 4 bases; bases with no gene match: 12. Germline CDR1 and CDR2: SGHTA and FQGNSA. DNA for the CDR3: TGTGCCAGCAGCTACATCCGAGAGACAGGGGCCGGCTACACCTTC. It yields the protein CASSYIRETGAGYTF.

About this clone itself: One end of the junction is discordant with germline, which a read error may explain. This CDR3 is CASIERGTKNIQYF. In DNA form, the CDR3 reads TGTGCCAGCATTGAAAGGGGGACCAAAAACATTCAGTACTTC. The chain recombines TRBV6-1 with TRBJ2-4; D is perhaps TRBD1 (6 bases). Germline CDR1 is MNHNS and CDR2 is SASEGT. This CDR3 is 14 amino acids long.

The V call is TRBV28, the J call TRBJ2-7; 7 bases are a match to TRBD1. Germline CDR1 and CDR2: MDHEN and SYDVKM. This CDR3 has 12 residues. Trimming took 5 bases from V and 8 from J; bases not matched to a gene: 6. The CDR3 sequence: CASSTGQDKQYF. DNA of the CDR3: TGTGCCAGCAGTACTGGACAGGATAAGCAGTACTTC. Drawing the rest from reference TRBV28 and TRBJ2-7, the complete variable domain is DVKVTQSSRYLVKRTGEKVFLECVQDMDHENMFWYRQDPGLGLRLIYFSYDVKMKEKGDIPEGYSVSREKKERFSLILESASTNQTSMYLCASSTGQDKQYFGPGTRLTVT.

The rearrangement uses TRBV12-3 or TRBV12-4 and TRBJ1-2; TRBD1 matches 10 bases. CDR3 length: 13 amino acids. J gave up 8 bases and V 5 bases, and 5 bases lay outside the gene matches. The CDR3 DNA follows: TGTGCCAGCAGTCCCGACAGGGGGCTCGGCTACACCTTC. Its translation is CASSPDRGLGYTF.

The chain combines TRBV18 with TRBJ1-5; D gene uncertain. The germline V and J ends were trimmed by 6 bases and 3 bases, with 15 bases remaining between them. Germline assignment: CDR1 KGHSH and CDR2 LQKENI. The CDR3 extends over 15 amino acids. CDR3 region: CASSAAGSTNQPQHF. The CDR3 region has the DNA TGTGCCAGCTCGGCGGCCGGGAGCACCAATCAGCCCCAGCATTTT.

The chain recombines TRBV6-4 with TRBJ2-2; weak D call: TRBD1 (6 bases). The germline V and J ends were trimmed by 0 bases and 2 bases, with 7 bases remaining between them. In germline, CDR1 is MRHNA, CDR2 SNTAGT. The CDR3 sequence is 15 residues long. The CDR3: CASSDSGTNTGELFF. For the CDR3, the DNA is TGTGCCAGCAGTGACTCCGGGACAAACACCGGGGAGCTGTTTTTT.

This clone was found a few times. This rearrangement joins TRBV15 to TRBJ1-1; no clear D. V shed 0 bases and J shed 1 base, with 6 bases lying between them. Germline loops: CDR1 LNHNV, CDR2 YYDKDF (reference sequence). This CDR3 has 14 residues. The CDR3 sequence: CATSREAGNTEAFF. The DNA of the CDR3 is TGTGCCACCAGCAGAGAAGCGGGGAACACTGAAGCTTTCTTT.